Below, 20 T cell receptor beta chains from the same sample are listed, as sequenced in a study of T cells in Graves' hyperthyroidism and ophthalmopathy. What was amplified from RNA transcripts were TCR beta CDR3 regions. The HTBI primer set served for first-round RT-PCR of the TCR CDR3. TCRdb fed the multiplex PCR reads into MiXCR, producing one record per CDR3 protein. The repertoire includes 370,000 or so distinct CDR3 sequences, less than 15% of them detected once, and less than 25% sits in the top ten. Sequenced input: blood. These receptors came from a man aged 30 to 45 with Graves' hyperthyroidism that later progressed to Graves' ophthalmopathy.

This clonotype was seen ten or more times. The DNA for the CDR3 is TGCGCCAGCAGCTTGAAGGGGCCTTACAATGAGCAGTTCTTC. Amino acids: CASSLKGPYNEQFF. V and J are TRBV5-1 and TRBJ2-1; maybe TRBD1 (5 bases). Trimming pared 1 base from V and 4 bases from J, leaving 9 bases between. Looked up from germline, CDR1 is SGHRS and CDR2 is YFSETQ. This CDR3 has 14 residues.

This clonotype was recorded many times. The rearrangement joins TRBV13 to TRBJ2-5; 7 positions agree with TRBD1. With 3 bases clipped from V and 5 bases from J, the junction kept 9 bases outside the gene matches. Germline V CDR1 and CDR2: PRHDT, FYEKMQ (reference sequence). CDR3 length equals 15 residues. The CDR3 sequence is CASSFSQGPGETQYF. The CDR3 region has the DNA TGTGCCAGCAGCTTCTCACAGGGGCCGGGGGAGACCCAGTACTTC.

This clonotype has ten or more counts. This rearrangement joins TRBV4-1 to TRBJ1-1; 7 bases line up with TRBD1. V lost 7 bases to trimming and J lost 1 base; unmatched junction nucleotides: 6. In germline, CDR1 is MGHRA, CDR2 YSYEKL. The CDR3 has 14 residues. The CDR3 nucleotides are TGCGCCAGCAAGAGGACAGGTTCGAACACTGAAGCTTTCTTT. Translating gives CASKRTGSNTEAFF.

This clonotype was observed many times. The chain combines TRBV27 with TRBJ2-7; 7 bases align to TRBD2. Germline V gene sequence: CDR1 MNHEY, CDR2 SMNVEV (reference sequence). CDR3 length: 15 residues. V was clipped by 2 bases and J by 4 bases; unmatched bases: 8. This CDR3 is CASSLGAGNWYEQYF. For the CDR3, the DNA is TGTGCCAGCAGTTTAGGAGCGGGGAACTGGTACGAGCAGTACTTC.

The CDR3 spells CASSLFRDPGMDGYTF. The CDR3 DNA follows: TGTGCCAGCAGCTTATTCAGGGACCCGGGAATGGATGGCTACACCTTC. This chain connects TRBV7-9 to TRBJ1-2; the D gene is possibly TRBD1 (5 bases). The CDR3 runs to 16 residues. Germline CDR1 reads SEHNR; CDR2 reads FQNEAQ (reference sequence). Trimming cost V 2 bases and J 6 bases, with 19 bases left between them.

CDR3 sequence: CASSWGRTETEAFF. CDR3 sequence (DNA): TGTGCCAGTAGTTGGGGACGGACGGAGACTGAAGCTTTCTTT. This chain uses TRBV19 with TRBJ1-1, with D possibly matching TRBD1 (5 bases). Germline CDR1 is LNHDA and CDR2 is SQIVND (reference sequence). CDR3 length: 14 amino acids. V was trimmed by 5 bases and J by 5 bases, leaving 15 bases between them.

This clonotype was seen ten or more times. The rearrangement links TRBV28 to TRBJ1-2, with TRBD1 identical over 10 bases. J lost 3 bases, V lost 7 bases, and 5 bases had no gene match. CDR3 length: 14 residues. Per germline, CDR1 MDHEN and CDR2 SYDVKM. The CDR3 region is CASTAGQGDYGYTF. The CDR3 nucleotides read TGTGCCAGCACCGCTGGACAGGGGGACTATGGCTACACCTTC.

This clonotype was counted ten times or more. V is TRBV28 and J is TRBJ2-1, with D maybe TRBD2 (6 bases). Trimming took 2 bases from V and 9 from J, leaving 14 bases between them. Germline lookup yields CDR1 MDHEN and CDR2 SYDVKM. This CDR3 is built from 14 residues. Written as DNA, the CDR3 is TGTGCCAGCAGTTTACCAGGGATGGGGGGTGAGCAGTTCTTC. This sequence encodes CASSLPGMGGEQFF.

This chain uses TRBV7-2 with TRBJ2-2; perhaps D is TRBD1 or TRBD2 (6 bases each). The V end was cut by 3 bases, the J end by 4 bases, with 12 bases between. The CDR3 runs to 15 residues. Per the germline V gene, CDR1 is SGHTA and CDR2 is FQGNSA. In DNA, the CDR3 is TGTGCCAGCAGCTTCTGGGGGGCCCCCACCGGGGAGCTGTTTTTT. Its protein is CASSFWGAPTGELFF.

The rearrangement links TRBV20-1 to TRBJ1-1; 9 positions agree with TRBD1. This CDR3 is built from 15 residues. Per the germline V gene, CDR1 is DFQATT and CDR2 is SNEGSKA (reference sequence). V was clipped by 1 base and J by 5 bases; unmatched bases: 8. CDR3 sequence (DNA): TGCAGTGCTAGAGCCATAAGGGACAGGGTGACTGAAGCTTTCTTT. This codes for CSARAIRDRVTEAFF.

V gene TRBV19 combines with J gene TRBJ2-2; D is perhaps TRBD2 (5 bases). CDR3 length equals 14 residues. Between the trimmed V and J ends, which lost 3 bases and 0 bases, there was a span of 5 bases. Germline CDR1 and CDR2: LNHDA and SQIVND (reference sequence). This CDR3 reads CASSMGANTGELFF. The CDR3 nucleotides are TGTGCCAGTAGTATGGGAGCGAACACCGGGGAGCTGTTTTTT.

There are many counts of this clonotype. This chain's CDR3 is CSARPSGGISYEQYF. CDR3 sequence (DNA): TGCAGTGCTAGGCCTAGCGGGGGAATCTCCTACGAGCAGTACTTC. This rearrangement joins TRBV20-1 to TRBJ2-7, with 10 positions matching TRBD2. Germline V gives CDR1 DFQATT, CDR2 SNEGSKA (reference sequence). With 3 bases clipped from V and 0 bases from J, the junction kept 5 bases outside the gene matches. This CDR3 is built from 15 residues.

This clonotype was recorded at least ten times. The gene calls are TRBV7-9 and TRBJ2-1; D may be TRBD1 (5 bases). The germline V and J ends were trimmed by 2 bases and 0 bases, with 8 bases remaining between them. CDR3 length: 15 residues. Germline V gene sequence: CDR1 SEHNR, CDR2 FQNEAQ (reference sequence). The CDR3 sequence: CASSLRGSSYNEQFF. The CDR3, as DNA: TGTGCCAGCAGCTTAAGGGGAAGCTCCTACAATGAGCAGTTCTTC.

A few counts support this clonotype. The rearrangement links TRBV2 to TRBJ2-6, with D unclear. Trimming took off 0 bases at V and 2 bases at J, with 8 bases between the two ends. Germline V gives CDR1 SNHLY, CDR2 FYNNEI. The CDR3 is 16 amino acids. CDR3 DNA sequence: TGTGCCAGCAGTGAAGCGCTCGGTACTGGGGCCAACGTCCTGACTTTC. It codes for CASSEALGTGANVLTF. The variable domain in full, completed from reference TRBV2 and TRBJ2-6, reads EPEVTQTPSHQVTQMGQEVILRCVPISNHLYFYWYRQILGQKVEFLVSFYNNEISEKSEIFDDQFSVERPDGSNFTLKIRSTKLEDSAMYFCASSEALGTGANVLTFGAGSRLTVL.

Comments on this clonotype: A much larger clone lies one base from this, so it may be a read error. Because the CDR3 is missing its conserved closing phenylalanine or tryptophan, this is likely a read error. The chain recombines TRBV6-5 with TRBJ1-2, with D tentatively TRBD1 (5 bases). The CDR3 totals 15 residues. V lost 0 bases, J lost 3 bases, and 11 bases lay in between. Looked up from germline, CDR1 is MNHEY and CDR2 is SVGAGI. CDR3 in DNA: TGTGCCAGCAGTTACTCGGGGACCCCCTACTATGGCTACACCCTC. This encodes CASSYSGTPYYGYTL.

V and J are TRBV6-1 and TRBJ1-2; D is unclear. This CDR3 spans 13 amino acids. Germline V gene sequence: CDR1 MNHNS, CDR2 SASEGT. V gave up 6 bases and J gave up 4 bases, with 12 bases separating them. The CDR3 is CASRDLLLYGYTF. Here the CDR3 DNA reads TGTGCCAGCAGGGACCTACTTCTCTATGGCTACACCTTC.

This clonotype has at least ten counts. The rearrangement uses TRBV25-1 and TRBJ1-1; tentatively, D is TRBD1 (5 bases). The CDR3 covers 14 residues. The V end was cut by 5 bases, the J end by 5 bases, with 15 bases between. The germline CDR1 and CDR2 sequences are MGHDK and SYGVNS. CDR3 loop: CASSKPGMGTEAFF. CDR3 sequence (DNA): TGTGCCAGCAGTAAGCCAGGGATGGGGACTGAAGCTTTCTTT.

V usage is TRBV6-2 or TRBV6-3 and J usage is TRBJ2-3; D may be TRBD2 (6 bases). The ends were cut back, 7 bases at V and 6 bases at J, with 11 bases in the middle. CDR3 length equals 12 residues. Per the germline V gene, CDR1 is MNHEY and CDR2 is SVGEGT. CDR3 in DNA: TGTGCCAGCAAGAGGGAGGCGGATACGCAGTATTTT. Encoded protein: CASKREADTQYF.

This clonotype was found many times. V and J are TRBV7-2 and TRBJ1-2, with D possibly matching TRBD1 (6 bases). V was trimmed by 0 bases and J by 0 bases, leaving 17 bases between them. Germline-derived CDR1 and CDR2 are SGHTA and FQGNSA. The CDR3 has 18 residues. The CDR3 DNA reads TGTGCCAGCAGCTTAGCGAGGTTTGGAGGGACATCTAACTATGGCTACACCTTC. It encodes CASSLARFGGTSNYGYTF.

This clonotype was counted a few times. The chain combines TRBV19 with TRBJ1-2; D is possibly TRBD1 (5 bases). The CDR3 is 14 amino acids. V lost 4 bases, J lost 2 bases, and 11 bases lay in between. The germline gives CDR1 LNHDA, CDR2 SQIVND (reference sequence). DNA for the CDR3: TGTGCCAGTAGTACGGGACGACAGAACTATGGCTACACCTTC. Its protein is CASSTGRQNYGYTF.